This TCR beta chain was sequenced in a study of identical twins. TCRdb re-derived calls from the 5' RACE reads in MiXCR, one entry per CDR3 protein. The repertoire has roughly 750,000 distinct CDR3 sequences, 21% of them found once; the top ten carry roughly 4%. CDR3 length: 14 amino acids. CDR1 and CDR2 (germline): LGHNA, YNFKEQ. V gave up 3 bases and J gave up 1 base, with 10 bases separating them. Separately, the same data were catalogued under a study of T cells expressing NK-cell markers.

The TCR sequence derives from a woman aged 18 to 35 in good health. Sequenced input: PBMCs. The genes are TRBV4-2 and TRBJ2-7, with D uncertain. This chain's CDR3 is CASSQPGDSYEQYF. CDR3 bases: TGTGCCAGCAGCCAGCCTGGGGATTCCTACGAGCAGTACTTC.